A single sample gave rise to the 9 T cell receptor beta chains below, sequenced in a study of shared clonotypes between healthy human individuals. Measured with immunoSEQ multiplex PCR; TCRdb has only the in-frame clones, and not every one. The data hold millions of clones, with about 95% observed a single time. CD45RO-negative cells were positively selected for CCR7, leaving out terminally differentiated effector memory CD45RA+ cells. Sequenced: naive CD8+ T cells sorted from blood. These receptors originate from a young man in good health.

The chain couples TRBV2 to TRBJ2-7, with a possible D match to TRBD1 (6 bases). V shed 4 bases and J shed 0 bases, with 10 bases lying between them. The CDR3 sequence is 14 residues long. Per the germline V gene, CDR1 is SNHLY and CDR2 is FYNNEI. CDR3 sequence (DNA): TGTGCCAGCAGTGTGGACAGTAGCTCCTACGAGCAGTACTTC. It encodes CASSVDSSSYEQYF.

The CDR3 sequence: CASQWGAGGELFF. The CDR3, as DNA: TGTGCCAGCCAGTGGGGGGCTGGCGGGGAGCTGTTTTTT. J is TRBJ2-2 and V is TRBV13, with D perhaps assigned TRBD1 or TRBD2 (6 bases each). V lost 8 bases and J lost 7, with 14 bases in between. The CDR3 runs to 13 residues. CDR1 PRHDT and CDR2 FYEKMQ come from the germline V gene (reference sequence). Supplemented by reference TRBV13 and TRBJ2-2, the full variable domain reads AAGVIQSPRHLIKEKRETATLKCYPIPRHDTVYWYQQGPGQDPQFLISFYEKMQSDKGSIPDRFSAQQFSDYHSELNMSSLELGDSALYFCASQWGAGGELFFGEGSRLTVL.

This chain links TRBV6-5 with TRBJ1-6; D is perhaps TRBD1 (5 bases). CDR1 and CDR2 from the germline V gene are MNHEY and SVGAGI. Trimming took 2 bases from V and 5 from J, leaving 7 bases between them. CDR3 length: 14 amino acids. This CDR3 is CASSYEGNNSPLHF. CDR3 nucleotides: TGTGCCAGCAGTTACGAGGGGAATAATTCACCCCTCCACTTT.

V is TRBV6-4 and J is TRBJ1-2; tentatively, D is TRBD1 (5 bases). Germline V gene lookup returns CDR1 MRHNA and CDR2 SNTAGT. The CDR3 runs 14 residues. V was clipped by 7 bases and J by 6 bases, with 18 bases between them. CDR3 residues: CASKGEDGENGYTF. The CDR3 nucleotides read TGTGCCAGCAAAGGGGAAGACGGTGAAAATGGCTACACCTTC.

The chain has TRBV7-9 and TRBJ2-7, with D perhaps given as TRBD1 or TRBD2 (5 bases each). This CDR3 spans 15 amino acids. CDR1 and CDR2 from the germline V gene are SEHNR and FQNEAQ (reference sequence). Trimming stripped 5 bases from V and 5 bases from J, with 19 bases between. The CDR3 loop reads CASSAGSDRSNEQYF. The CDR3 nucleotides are TGTGCCAGCAGCGCAGGGAGTGACCGCTCGAACGAGCAGTACTTC.

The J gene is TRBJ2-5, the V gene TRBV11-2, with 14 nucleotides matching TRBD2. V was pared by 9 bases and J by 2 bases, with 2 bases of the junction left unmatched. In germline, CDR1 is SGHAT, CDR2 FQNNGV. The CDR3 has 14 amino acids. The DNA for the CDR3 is TGTGCCAGTGGGACTAGCGGGGGACAAGAGACCCAGTACTTC. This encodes CASGTSGGQETQYF.

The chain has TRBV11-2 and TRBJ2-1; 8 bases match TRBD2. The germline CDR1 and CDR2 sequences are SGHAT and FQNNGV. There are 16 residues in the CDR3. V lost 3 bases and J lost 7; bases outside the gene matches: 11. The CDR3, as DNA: TGTGCCAGCAGCTTCCTATTAGGACTAGCAACTAATGAGCAGTTCTTC. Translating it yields CASSFLLGLATNEQFF.

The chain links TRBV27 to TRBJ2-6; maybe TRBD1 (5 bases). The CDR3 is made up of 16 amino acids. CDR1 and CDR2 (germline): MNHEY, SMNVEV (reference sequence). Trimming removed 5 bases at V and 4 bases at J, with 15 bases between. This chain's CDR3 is CASSALLGLGANVLTF. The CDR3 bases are TGTGCCAGCAGTGCCCTACTGGGGCTCGGGGCCAACGTCCTGACTTTC.

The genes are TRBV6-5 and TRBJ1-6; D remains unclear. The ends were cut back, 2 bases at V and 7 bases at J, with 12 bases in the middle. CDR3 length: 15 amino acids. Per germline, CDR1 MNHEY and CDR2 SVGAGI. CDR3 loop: CASSYRTGYNSPLHF. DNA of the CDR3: TGTGCCAGCAGTTACCGAACGGGGTACAATTCACCCCTCCACTTT.